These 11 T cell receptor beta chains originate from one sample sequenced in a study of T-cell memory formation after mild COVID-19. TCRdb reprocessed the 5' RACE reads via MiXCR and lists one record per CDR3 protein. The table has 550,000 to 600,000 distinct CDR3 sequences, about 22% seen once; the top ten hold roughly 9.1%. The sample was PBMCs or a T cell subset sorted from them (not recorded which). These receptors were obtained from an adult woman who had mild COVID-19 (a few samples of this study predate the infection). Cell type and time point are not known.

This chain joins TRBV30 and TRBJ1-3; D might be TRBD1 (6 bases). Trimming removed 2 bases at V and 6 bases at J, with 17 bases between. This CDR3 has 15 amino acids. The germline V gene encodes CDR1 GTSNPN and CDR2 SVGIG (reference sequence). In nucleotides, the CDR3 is TGTGCCTGGAGTAAACAGGGTTATAGAGAAAACACCATATATTTT. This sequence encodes CAWSKQGYRENTIYF.

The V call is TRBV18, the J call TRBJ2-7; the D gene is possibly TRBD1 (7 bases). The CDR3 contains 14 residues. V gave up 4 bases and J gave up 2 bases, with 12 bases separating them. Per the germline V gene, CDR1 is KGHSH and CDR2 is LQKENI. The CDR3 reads CASSRRGTAYEQYF. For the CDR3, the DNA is TGTGCCAGCTCACGACGGGGGACAGCCTACGAGCAGTACTTC.

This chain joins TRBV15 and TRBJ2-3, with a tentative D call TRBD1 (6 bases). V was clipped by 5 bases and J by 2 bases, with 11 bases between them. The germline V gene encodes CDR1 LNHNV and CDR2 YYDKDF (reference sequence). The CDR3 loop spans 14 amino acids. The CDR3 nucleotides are TGTGCCACCAGCGGAAGACAGGTCACAGATACGCAGTATTTT. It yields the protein CATSGRQVTDTQYF.

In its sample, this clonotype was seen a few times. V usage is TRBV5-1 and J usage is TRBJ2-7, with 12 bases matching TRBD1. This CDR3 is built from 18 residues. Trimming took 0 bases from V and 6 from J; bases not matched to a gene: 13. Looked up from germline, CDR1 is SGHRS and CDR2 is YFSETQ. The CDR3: CASSLDISPGQGAGEQYF. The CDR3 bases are TGCGCCAGCAGCTTGGATATATCTCCGGGACAGGGGGCCGGCGAGCAGTACTTC.

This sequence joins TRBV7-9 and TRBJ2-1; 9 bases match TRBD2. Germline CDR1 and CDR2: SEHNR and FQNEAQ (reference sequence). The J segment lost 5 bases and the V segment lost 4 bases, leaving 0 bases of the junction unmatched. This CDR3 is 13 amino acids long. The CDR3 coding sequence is TGTGCCAGCAGCTCTAGCGGGGACAATGAGCAGTTCTTC. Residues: CASSSSGDNEQFF.

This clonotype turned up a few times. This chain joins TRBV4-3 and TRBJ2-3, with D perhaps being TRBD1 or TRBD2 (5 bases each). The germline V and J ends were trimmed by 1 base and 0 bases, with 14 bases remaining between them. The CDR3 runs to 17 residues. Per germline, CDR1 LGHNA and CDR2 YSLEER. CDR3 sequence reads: CASSQGGFGASTDTQYF. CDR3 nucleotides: TGCGCCAGCAGCCAAGGCGGGTTCGGGGCAAGCACAGATACGCAGTATTTT.

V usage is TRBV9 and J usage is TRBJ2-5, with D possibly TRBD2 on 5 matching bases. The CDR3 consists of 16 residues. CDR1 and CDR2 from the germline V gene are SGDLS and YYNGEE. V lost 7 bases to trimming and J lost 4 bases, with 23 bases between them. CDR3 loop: CASAKGERRYLETQYF. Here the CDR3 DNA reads TGTGCCAGCGCGAAGGGCGAGCGGAGATACCTAGAGACCCAGTACTTC.

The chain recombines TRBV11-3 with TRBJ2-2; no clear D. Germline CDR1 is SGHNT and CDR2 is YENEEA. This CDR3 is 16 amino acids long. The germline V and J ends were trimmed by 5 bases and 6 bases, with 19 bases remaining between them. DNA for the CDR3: TGTGCCAGCAGCCGAGGTGGCTCCGGGTTTCCCGGGGAGCTGTTTTTT. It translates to CASSRGGSGFPGELFF. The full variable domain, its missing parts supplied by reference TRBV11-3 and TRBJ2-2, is EAGVVQSPRYKIIEKKQPVAFWCNPISGHNTLYWYLQNLGQGPELLIRYENEEAVDDSQLPKDRFSAERLKGVDSTLKIQPAELGDSAVYLCASSRGGSGFPGELFFGEGSRLTVL.

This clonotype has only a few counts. The CDR3 spells CASSRTSGTETQYF. The CDR3 DNA sequence: TGTGCCAGCAGCAGGACATCGGGGACAGAGACCCAGTACTTC. J is TRBJ2-5 and V is TRBV6-5; D possibly matches TRBD1 or TRBD2 (5 bases each). The CDR3 consists of 14 residues. From germline, CDR1 is MNHEY and CDR2 SVGAGI. Trimming left V 6 bases short and J 4 bases short, with 15 bases between.

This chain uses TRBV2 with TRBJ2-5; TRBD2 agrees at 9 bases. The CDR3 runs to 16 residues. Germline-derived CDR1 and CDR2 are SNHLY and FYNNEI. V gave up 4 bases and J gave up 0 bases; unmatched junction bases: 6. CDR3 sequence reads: CASSVTAGGYQETQYF. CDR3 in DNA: TGTGCCAGCAGTGTTACAGCGGGGGGTTACCAAGAGACCCAGTACTTC.

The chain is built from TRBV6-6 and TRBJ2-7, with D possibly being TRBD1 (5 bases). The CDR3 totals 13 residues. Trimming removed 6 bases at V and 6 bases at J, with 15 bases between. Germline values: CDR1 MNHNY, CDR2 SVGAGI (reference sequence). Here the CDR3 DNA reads TGTGCCAGCAGCGCCCATACAGGCCCCGAGCAGTACTTC. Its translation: CASSAHTGPEQYF.